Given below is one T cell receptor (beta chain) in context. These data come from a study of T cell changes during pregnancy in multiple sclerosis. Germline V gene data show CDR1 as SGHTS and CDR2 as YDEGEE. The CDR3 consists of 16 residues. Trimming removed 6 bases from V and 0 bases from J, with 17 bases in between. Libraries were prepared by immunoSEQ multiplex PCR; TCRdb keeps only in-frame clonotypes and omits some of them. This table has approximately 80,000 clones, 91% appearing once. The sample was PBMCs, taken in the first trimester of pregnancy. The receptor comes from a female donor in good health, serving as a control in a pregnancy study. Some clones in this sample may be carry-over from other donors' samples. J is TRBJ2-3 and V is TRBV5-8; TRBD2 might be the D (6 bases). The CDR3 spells CASTPRWGTSTDTQYF. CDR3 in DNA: TGTGCCAGCACCCCCCGGTGGGGGACTAGCACAGATACGCAGTATTTT.